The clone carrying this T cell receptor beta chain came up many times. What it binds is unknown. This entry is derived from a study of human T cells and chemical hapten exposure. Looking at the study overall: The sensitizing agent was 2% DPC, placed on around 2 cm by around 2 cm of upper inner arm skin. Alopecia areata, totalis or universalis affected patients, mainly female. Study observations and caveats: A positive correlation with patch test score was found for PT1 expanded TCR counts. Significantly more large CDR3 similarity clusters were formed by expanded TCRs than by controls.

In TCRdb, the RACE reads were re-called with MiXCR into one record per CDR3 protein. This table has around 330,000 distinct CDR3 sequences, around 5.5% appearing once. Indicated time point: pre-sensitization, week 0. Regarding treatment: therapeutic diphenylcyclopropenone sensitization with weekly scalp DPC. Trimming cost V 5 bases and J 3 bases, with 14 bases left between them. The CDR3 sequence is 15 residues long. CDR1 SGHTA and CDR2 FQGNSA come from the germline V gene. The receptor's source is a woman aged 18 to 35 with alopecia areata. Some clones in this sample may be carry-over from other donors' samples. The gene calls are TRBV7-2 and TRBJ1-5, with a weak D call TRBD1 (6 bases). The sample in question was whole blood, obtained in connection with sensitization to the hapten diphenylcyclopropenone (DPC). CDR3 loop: CASSKRAGANQPQHF. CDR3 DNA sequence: TGTGCCAGCAGCAAACGGGCAGGGGCCAATCAGCCCCAGCATTTT.